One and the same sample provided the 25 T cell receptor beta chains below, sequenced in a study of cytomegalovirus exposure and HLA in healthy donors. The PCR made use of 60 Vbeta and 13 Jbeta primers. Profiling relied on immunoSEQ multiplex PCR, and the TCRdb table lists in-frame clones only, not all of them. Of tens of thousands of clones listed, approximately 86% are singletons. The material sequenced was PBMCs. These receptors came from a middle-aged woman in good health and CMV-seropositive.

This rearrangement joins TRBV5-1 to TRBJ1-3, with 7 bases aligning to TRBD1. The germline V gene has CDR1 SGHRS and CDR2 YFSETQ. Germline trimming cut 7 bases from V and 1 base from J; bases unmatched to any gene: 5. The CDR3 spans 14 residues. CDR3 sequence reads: CASRAGGSGNTIYF. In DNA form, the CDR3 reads TGCGCCAGCCGGGCAGGGGGATCTGGAAACACCATATATTTT.

Written as DNA, the CDR3 is TGTGCCAGCAGCGCATCTTGGGGGGATTCACCCCTCCACTTT. Translated, it gives CASSASWGDSPLHF. The V and J genes are TRBV9 and TRBJ1-6; D might be TRBD1 (5 bases). The CDR3 spans 14 residues. Germline loops: CDR1 SGDLS, CDR2 YYNGEE. V lost 3 bases, J lost 8 bases, and 12 bases lay in between. The variable domain in full, completed from reference TRBV9 and TRBJ1-6, reads DSGVTQTPKHLITATGQRVTLRCSPRSGDLSVYWYQQSLDQGLQFLIQYYNGEERAKGNILERFSAQQFPDLHSELNLSSLELGDSALYFCASSASWGDSPLHFGNGTRLTVT.

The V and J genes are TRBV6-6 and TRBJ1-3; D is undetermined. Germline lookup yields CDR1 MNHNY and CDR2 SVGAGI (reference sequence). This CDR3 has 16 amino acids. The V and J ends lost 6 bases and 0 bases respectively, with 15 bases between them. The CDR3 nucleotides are TGTGCCAGCAGCCATAGAGCTACGAGCTCTGGAAACACCATATATTTT. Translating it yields CASSHRATSSGNTIYF.

In DNA form, the CDR3 reads TGTGCCAGCACCTTTTCCCGGGAGAATCAGCCCCAGCATTTT. Translating it yields CASTFSRENQPQHF. J is TRBJ1-5 and V is TRBV2; D gene uncertain. The CDR3 consists of 14 residues. CDR1 SNHLY and CDR2 FYNNEI come from the germline V gene. V lost 7 bases and J 4 bases, leaving 14 bases between the germline ends.

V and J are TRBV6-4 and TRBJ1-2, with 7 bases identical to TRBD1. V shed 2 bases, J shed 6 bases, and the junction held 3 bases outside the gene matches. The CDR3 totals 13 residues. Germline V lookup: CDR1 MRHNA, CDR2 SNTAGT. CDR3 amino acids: CASSDGTAHGYTF. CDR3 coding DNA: TGTGCCAGCAGTGACGGGACAGCTCATGGCTACACCTTC.

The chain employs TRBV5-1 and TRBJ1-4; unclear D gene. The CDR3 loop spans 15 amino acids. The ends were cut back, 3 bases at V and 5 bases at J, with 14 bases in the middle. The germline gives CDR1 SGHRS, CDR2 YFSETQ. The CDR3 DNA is TGCGCCAGCAGCTGGGAGGCCGGCGGGAATGAAAAACTGTTTTTT. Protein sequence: CASSWEAGGNEKLFF. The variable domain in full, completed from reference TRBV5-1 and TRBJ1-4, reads KAGVTQTPRYLIKTRGQQVTLSCSPISGHRSVSWYQQTPGQGLQFLFEYFSETQRNKGNFPGRFSGRQFSNSRSEMNVSTLELGDSALYLCASSWEAGGNEKLFFGSGTQLSVL.

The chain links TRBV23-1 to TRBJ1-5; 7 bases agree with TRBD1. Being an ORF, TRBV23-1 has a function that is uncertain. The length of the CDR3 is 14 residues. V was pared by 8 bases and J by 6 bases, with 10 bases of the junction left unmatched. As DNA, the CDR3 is TGCGCCAGCTGCCGGACAGGTAGGTGTCAGCCCCAGCATTTT. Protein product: CASCRTGRCQPQHF.

DNA for the CDR3: TGCGCCAGCAGCTTGGCCCAGGGAATCGGGAACACCGGGGAGCTGTTTTTT. Protein sequence: CASSLAQGIGNTGELFF. The chain employs TRBV5-1 and TRBJ2-2, with TRBD1 as a possible D gene (5 bases). V was shortened by 0 bases and J by 1 base, with 13 bases between the two germline ends. Germline-derived CDR1 and CDR2 are SGHRS and YFSETQ. This CDR3 comprises 17 residues.

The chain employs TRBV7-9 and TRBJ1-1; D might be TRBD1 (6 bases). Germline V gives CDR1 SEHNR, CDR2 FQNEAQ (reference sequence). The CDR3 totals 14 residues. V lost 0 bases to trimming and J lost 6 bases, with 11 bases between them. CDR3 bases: TGTGCCAGCAGCTTAGCGGGGGGGCGACCTGAAGCTTTCTTT. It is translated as CASSLAGGRPEAFF.

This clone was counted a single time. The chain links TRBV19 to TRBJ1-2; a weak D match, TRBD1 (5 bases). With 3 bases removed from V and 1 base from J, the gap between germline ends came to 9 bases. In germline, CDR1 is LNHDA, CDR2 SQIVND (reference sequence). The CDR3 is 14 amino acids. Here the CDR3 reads CASSMGRDNYGYTF. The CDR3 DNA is TGTGCCAGTAGTATGGGCAGGGATAACTATGGCTACACCTTC.

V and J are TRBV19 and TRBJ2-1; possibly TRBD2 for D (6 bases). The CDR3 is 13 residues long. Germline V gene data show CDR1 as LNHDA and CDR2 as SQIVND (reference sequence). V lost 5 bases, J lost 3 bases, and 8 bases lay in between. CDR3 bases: TGTGCCAGTAGTGCGGGGAGCTACAATGAGCAGTTCTTC. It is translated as CASSAGSYNEQFF.

Here the CDR3 reads CASSQRAGLLNNEQFF. As DNA, the CDR3 is TGTGCCAGCAGTCAACGGGCGGGGCTCTTAAACAATGAGCAGTTCTTC. The V and J genes are TRBV27 and TRBJ2-1; maybe TRBD2 (6 bases). Trimming pared 5 bases from V and 5 bases from J, leaving 19 bases between. The CDR3 has 16 residues. Germline V gene sequence: CDR1 MNHEY, CDR2 SMNVEV (reference sequence).

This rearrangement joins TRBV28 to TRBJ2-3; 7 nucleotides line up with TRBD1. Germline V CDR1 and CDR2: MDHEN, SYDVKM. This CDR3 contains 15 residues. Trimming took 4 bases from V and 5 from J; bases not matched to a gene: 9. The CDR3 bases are TGTGCCAGCAGTTCCTTTCGACAGGGTGGAGATACGCAGTATTTT. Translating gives CASSSFRQGGDTQYF.

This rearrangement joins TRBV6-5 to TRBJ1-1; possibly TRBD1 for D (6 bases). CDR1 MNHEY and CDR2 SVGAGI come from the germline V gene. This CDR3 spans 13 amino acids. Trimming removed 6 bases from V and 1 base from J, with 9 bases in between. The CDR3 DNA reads TGTGCCAGCAGAGTGACAGGGAACACTGAAGCTTTCTTT. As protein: CASRVTGNTEAFF.

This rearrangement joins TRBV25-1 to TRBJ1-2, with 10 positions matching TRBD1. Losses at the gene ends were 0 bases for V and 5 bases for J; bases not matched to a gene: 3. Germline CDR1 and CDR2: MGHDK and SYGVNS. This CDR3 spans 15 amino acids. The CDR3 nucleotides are TGTGCCAGCAGTGAATATGGGACAGGGGAATATGGCTACACCTTC. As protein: CASSEYGTGEYGYTF.

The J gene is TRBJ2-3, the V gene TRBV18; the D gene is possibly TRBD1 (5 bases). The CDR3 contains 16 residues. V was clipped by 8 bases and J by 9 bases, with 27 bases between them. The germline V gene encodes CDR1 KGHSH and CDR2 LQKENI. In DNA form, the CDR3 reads TGTGCCAGCACGAGATTAGGGGCAGGTGGTACAAGGACGCAGTATTTT. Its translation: CASTRLGAGGTRTQYF. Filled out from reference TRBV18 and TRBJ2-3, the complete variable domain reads NAGVMQNPRHLVRRRGQEARLRCSPMKGHSHVYWYRQLPEEGLKFMVYLQKENIIDESGMPKERFSAEFPKEGPSILRIQQVVRGDSAAYFCASTRLGAGGTRTQYFGPGTRLTVL.

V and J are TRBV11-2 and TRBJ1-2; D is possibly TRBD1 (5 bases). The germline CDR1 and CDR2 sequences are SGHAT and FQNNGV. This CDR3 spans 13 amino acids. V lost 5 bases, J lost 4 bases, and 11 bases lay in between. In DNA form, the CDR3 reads TGTGCCAGCAGCCTGCAGGGAAGCTATGGCTACACCTTC. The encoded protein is CASSLQGSYGYTF.

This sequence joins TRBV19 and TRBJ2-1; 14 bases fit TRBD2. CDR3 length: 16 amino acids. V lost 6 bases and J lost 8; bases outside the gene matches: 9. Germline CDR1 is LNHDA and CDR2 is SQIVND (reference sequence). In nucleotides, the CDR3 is TGTGCCAGTAGGACAACCGGGACTAGCGGGAGCTATGAGCAGTTCTTC. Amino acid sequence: CASRTTGTSGSYEQFF.

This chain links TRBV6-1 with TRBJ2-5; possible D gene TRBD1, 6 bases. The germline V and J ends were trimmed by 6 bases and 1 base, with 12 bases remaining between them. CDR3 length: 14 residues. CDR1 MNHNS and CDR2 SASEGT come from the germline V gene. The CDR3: CASRQGRVQETQYF. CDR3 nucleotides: TGTGCCAGCAGACAGGGACGGGTCCAAGAGACCCAGTACTTC.

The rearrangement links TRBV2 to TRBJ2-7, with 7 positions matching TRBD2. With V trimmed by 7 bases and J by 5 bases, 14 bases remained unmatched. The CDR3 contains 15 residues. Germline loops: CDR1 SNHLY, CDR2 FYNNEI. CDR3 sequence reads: CASTTQSGGFHEQYF. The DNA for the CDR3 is TGTGCCAGCACCACGCAATCGGGGGGTTTCCACGAGCAGTACTTC.

Written as DNA, the CDR3 is TGTGCCAGCAGAGTAGGGGGATACTCTGGAAACACCATATATTTT. This sequence encodes CASRVGGYSGNTIYF. The genes are TRBV28 and TRBJ1-3, with D perhaps matching TRBD1 (6 bases). In germline, CDR1 is MDHEN, CDR2 SYDVKM. The CDR3 is 15 residues long. V was shortened by 6 bases and J by 0 bases, with 12 bases between the two germline ends.

The CDR3 sequence is CAISDLSTGNTEAFF. CDR3 DNA: TGTGCCATCAGTGACCTCTCGACAGGGAACACTGAAGCTTTCTTT. The genes are TRBV10-3 and TRBJ1-1, with a tentative D call TRBD1 (6 bases). The V and J ends lost 3 bases and 1 base respectively, with 12 bases between them. Germline V gene lookup returns CDR1 ENHRY and CDR2 SYGVKD. CDR3 length equals 15 residues.

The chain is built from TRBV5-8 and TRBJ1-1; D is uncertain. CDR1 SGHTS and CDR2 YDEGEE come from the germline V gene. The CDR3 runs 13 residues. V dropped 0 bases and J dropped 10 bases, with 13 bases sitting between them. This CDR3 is CASSLVSSYGAFF. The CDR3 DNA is TGTGCCAGCAGCTTGGTTTCGTCTTACGGAGCTTTCTTT. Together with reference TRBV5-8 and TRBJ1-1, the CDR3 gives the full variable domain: EAGVTQSPTHLIKTRGQQATLRCSPISGHTSVYWYQQALGLGLQFLLWYDEGEERNRGNFPPRFSGRQFPNYSSELNVNALELEDSALYLCASSLVSSYGAFFGQGTRLTVV.

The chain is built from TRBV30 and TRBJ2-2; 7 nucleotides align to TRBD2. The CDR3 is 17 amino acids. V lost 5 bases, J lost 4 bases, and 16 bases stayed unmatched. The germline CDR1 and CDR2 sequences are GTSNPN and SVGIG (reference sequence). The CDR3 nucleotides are TGTGCCTGGGGCAAGTTTGGGGGGAGGGCCTGCACCGGGGAGCTGTTTTTT. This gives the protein CAWGKFGGRACTGELFF.

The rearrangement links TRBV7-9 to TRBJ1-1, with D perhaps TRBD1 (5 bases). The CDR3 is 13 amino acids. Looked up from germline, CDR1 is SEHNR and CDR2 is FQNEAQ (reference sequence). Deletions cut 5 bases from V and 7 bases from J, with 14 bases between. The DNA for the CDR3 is TGTGCCAGCAGCCGCTCCGGGACTAATGAAGCTTTCTTT. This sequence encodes CASSRSGTNEAFF.